A selection of T cell receptor beta chains follows, all from one sample in a study of T cells in Graves' hyperthyroidism and ophthalmopathy. TCRdb reprocessed the multiplex PCR reads via MiXCR and lists one record per CDR3 protein. In the table there are approximately 700,000 distinct CDR3 sequences, about 15% of which are singletons. The sequenced material came from blood. The source is a man younger than 35 with Graves' hyperthyroidism. The CDR3 runs from the conserved cysteine through the conserved F or W. The D gene is left open where the match is weak. Clone size is shown for a subset of rows, as once, few, many or a class of expanded clone.

TRBJ2-5	TRBD1	-	TRBV4-2	TGTGCCAGCAGCCAGACAGGGGGAACAGAGACCCAGTACTTC	CASSQTGGTETQYF
TRBJ2-4	-	many	TRBV12-3/TRBV12-4	TGTGCCAGCAGTCGAGTTGGTCTAGCCAAAAACATTCAGTACTTC	CASSRVGLAKNIQYF
TRBJ2-7	-	-	TRBV5-1	TGTGCCAGCTTGGGGGGGGCAGGGGGCTACGAGCAGTACTTC	CASLGGAGGYEQYF
TRBJ1-1	-	-	TRBV12-3/TRBV12-4	TGTGCCAGCATTCTTCAGGGGAGCACTGAAGCTTTCTTT	CASILQGSTEAFF
TRBJ2-7	-	many	TRBV20-1	TGCAGTGTCAGGACAGACTACGAGCAGTACTTC	CSVRTDYEQYF
TRBJ2-1	TRBD2	many	TRBV2	TGTGCCAGCAGTGATCTCCCCTCCACTAGCGGGTTTTTGAATGAGCAGTTCTTC	CASSDLPSTSGFLNEQFF
TRBJ2-7	-	few	TRBV6-1	TGTGCCAGCAGGGCCAGGGCGTTAAGCTCCTACGAGCAGTACTTC	CASRARALSSYEQYF
TRBJ1-1	-	-	TRBV10-2	TGCGCCAGCAGTGAGTCGAACAGAAAATACACTGAAGCTTTCTTT	CASSESNRKYTEAFF
TRBJ2-1	TRBD2	-	TRBV15	TGTGCCACCAGCAGCCACCAGGGACTAGGCCCTCTCGATGAGCAGTTCTTC	CATSSHQGLGPLDEQFF
TRBJ2-7	TRBD2	many	TRBV28	TGTGCCAGCCTATCTAGCGGGAACTACGAGCAGTACTTC	CASLSSGNYEQYF
TRBJ2-1	-	many	TRBV28	TGTGCCACGTCCAGGGGCAATGAGCAGTTCTTC	CATSRGNEQFF
TRBJ1-1	-	-	TRBV29-1	TGCAGCGTTGAGGCAACGCTTAAGGGGATATCTCGCCAGGGCACTGAAGCTTTCTTT	CSVEATLKGISRQGTEAFF
TRBJ2-5	TRBD2	few	TRBV28	TGTGCCAGCAGCTCGGGGACTAGCGGGAGACCCCCTTCCCAAGAGACCCAGTACTTC	CASSSGTSGRPPSQETQYF
TRBJ2-2	-	few	TRBV3-1	TGTGCCAGCAGCCAAGCCATTCCCGGGGAGCTGTTTTTT	CASSQAIPGELFF
TRBJ2-5	-	many	TRBV12-3/TRBV12-4	TGTGCCAGCAGTTTGACCCGGCTGGAGACCCAGTACTTC	CASSLTRLETQYF
TRBJ2-5	TRBD1	many	TRBV12-3/TRBV12-4	TGTGCCAGCAGTCGGGGACAGGGGACAGAGACCCAGTACTTC	CASSRGQGTETQYF
TRBJ2-5	-	few	TRBV28	TGTGCCAGCAGTTTTGGGGGGAGTTTGGAAGAGACCCAGTACTTC	CASSFGGSLEETQYF
TRBJ1-5	-	many	TRBV12-3/TRBV12-4	TGTGCCAGCAGCCTGGGACTCTATAGCAATCAGCCCCAGCATTTT	CASSLGLYSNQPQHF
TRBJ1-1	-	many	TRBV6-2/TRBV6-3	TGTGCCAGCAGTTACGCGGGGGGTACGCTGAACACTGAAGCTTTCTTT	CASSYAGGTLNTEAFF
TRBJ2-1	-	many	TRBV20-1	TGCAGTGCTAGAGATCGAGTAGGGCACAATGAGCAGTTCTTC	CSARDRVGHNEQFF
TRBJ1-2	-	few	TRBV7-2	TGTGCCAGCAGCACTAGTTGGATTCATCAGGGACACTATGGCTACACCTTC	CASSTSWIHQGHYGYTF
TRBJ2-7	-	few	TRBV7-2	TGTGCCAGCAGCTTTCAGGGACGGCGCTACGAGCAGTACTTC	CASSFQGRRYEQYF
TRBJ2-5	-	-	TRBV11-1	TGTGCCAGCAGCCAAGGTAGTAGCGGAATCCAAGAGACCCAGTACTTC	CASSQGSSGIQETQYF